The 6 T cell receptor beta chains below come from one sample, sequenced in a study of Graves' ophthalmopathy and Graves' hyperthyroidism (dated 2018 in TCRdb). Sequencer: Illumina HiSeq 2000. For repertoire sequencing, TCR beta CDR3 regions were amplified from RNA transcripts. The first round was an RT-PCR using HTBI primers with the Qiagen OneStep RT-PCR kit, and this first round was followed by a second-round multiplex PCR, then size selection and purification. TCRdb passed the public sequencing reads through fastp at Q25 and MiXCR, retaining productive beta sequences. Entries that share a CDR3 protein sequence are merged under the most common genes and DNA. This sample comprises 300,000 to 450,000 distinct CDR3 sequences, 15% to 20% of them detected only once. Approximately 2.4% of the sample rests with the top ten. Source material: peripheral blood. The receptors stem from an adult woman with stable Graves' hyperthyroidism.

This clonotype has ten or more counts. The V call is TRBV20-1, the J call TRBJ2-7, with 11 bases matching TRBD1. CDR1 is DFQATT and CDR2 is SNEGSKA in the germline V gene (reference sequence). The ends lost 6 bases at V and 5 bases at J; junction bases unmatched: 6. This CDR3 comprises 13 residues. Here the CDR3 reads CSAAGTGGDEQYF. In nucleotides, the CDR3 is TGCAGTGCAGCCGGGACAGGGGGAGACGAGCAGTACTTC.

This clonotype occurred many times. The V gene is TRBV29-1, the J gene TRBJ2-4; TRBD1 is a possible D gene (6 bases). Germline V gene lookup returns CDR1 SQVTM and CDR2 ANQGSEA. The V end lost 4 bases, the J end lost 7 bases, and 8 bases lay between the germline ends. CDR3 size: 11 residues. The DNA for the CDR3 is TGCAGCGTTGGGCAGGGGAACATTCAGTACTTC. Encoded protein: CSVGQGNIQYF. Based on the CDR3 plus reference TRBV29-1 and TRBJ2-4, the full variable domain is SAVISQKPSRDICQRGTSLTIQCQVDSQVTMMFWYRQQPGQSLTLIATANQGSEATYESGFVIDKFPISRPNLTFSTLTVSNMSPEDSSIYLCSVGQGNIQYFGAGTRLSVL.

The CDR3 nucleotides are TGTGCCAGCAGTGAGGGACAGCAGATCTACGAGCAGTACTTC. This sequence encodes CASSEGQQIYEQYF. The chain carries TRBV6-1 and TRBJ2-7; TRBD1 agrees at 7 bases. CDR1 MNHNS and CDR2 SASEGT come from the germline V gene. V lost 3 bases, J lost 3 bases, and 5 bases stayed unmatched. The CDR3 totals 14 residues.

This clonotype was picked up many times. The gene calls are TRBV30 and TRBJ2-7; 7 bases are shared with TRBD1. The ends lost 3 bases at V and 3 bases at J; junction bases unmatched: 8. CDR1 and CDR2 (germline): GTSNPN, SVGIG (reference sequence). This CDR3 contains 14 residues. DNA for the CDR3: TGTGCCTGGAGGAAGACAGGGCTGGGCTACGAGCAGTACTTC. It codes for CAWRKTGLGYEQYF.

This clonotype occurred many times. V gene TRBV12-3 or TRBV12-4 combines with J gene TRBJ2-7; the D is unclear. Trimming stripped 6 bases from V and 7 bases from J, with 10 bases between. CDR3 length: 11 amino acids. The CDR3 protein is CASSQAREQYF. CDR3 sequence (DNA): TGTGCCAGCAGCCAGGCTAGGGAGCAGTACTTC.

This clonotype was counted only a few times. The gene calls are TRBV11-2 and TRBJ1-1; D is perhaps TRBD1 (6 bases). The CDR3 is made up of 14 amino acids. Germline V gene data show CDR1 as SGHAT and CDR2 as FQNNGV. V was clipped by 4 bases and J by 5 bases, with 14 bases between them. The CDR3 spells CASSWDTYRTEAFF. The CDR3 coding sequence is TGTGCCAGCAGCTGGGACACATACCGGACTGAAGCTTTCTTT. The entire variable domain, with the rest obtained from reference TRBV11-2 and TRBJ1-1, is as follows: EAGVAQSPRYKIIEKRQSVAFWCNPISGHATLYWYQQILGQGPKLLIQFQNNGVVDDSQLPKDRFSAERLKGVDSTLKIQPAKLEDSAVYLCASSWDTYRTEAFFGQGTRLTVV.